What follows are 30 T cell receptor beta chains derived from one specimen sequenced in a study of T cells in Graves' hyperthyroidism and ophthalmopathy. Amplification of TCR beta CDR3 regions used RNA as the template. TCR CDR3 regions were first amplified by RT-PCR with HTBI primers. TCRdb analysed the multiplex PCR reads with MiXCR anew, one entry per CDR3 protein. The table lists nearly 750,000 distinct CDR3 sequences, around 40% of them singletons. The sequenced sample consisted of blood. The receptor set was obtained from a woman aged 40-49 years with Graves' hyperthyroidism.

In its sample, this clonotype was seen a few times. The genes are TRBV20-1 and TRBJ2-7, with 12 positions matching TRBD2. There are 16 residues in the CDR3. Germline V gene sequence: CDR1 DFQATT, CDR2 SNEGSKA (reference sequence). Here the CDR3 reads CSVKRTSGTPPYEQYF. CDR3 in DNA: TGCAGCGTAAAGCGGACTAGCGGGACGCCCCCCTACGAGCAGTACTTC.

This clonotype was observed once. It may be a read error: a sequence one base away is much more abundant. CDR3 sequence: CSARRRGSSYEQYF. Here the CDR3 DNA reads TGCAGTGCTAGAAGGCGGGGTAGCTCCTACGAGCAGTACTTC. This chain links TRBV20-1 with TRBJ2-7, with D tentatively TRBD2 (6 bases). CDR3 length: 14 amino acids. V was cut by 2 bases and J by 0 bases, with 11 bases left in between. Looked up from germline, CDR1 is DFQATT and CDR2 is SNEGSKA (reference sequence).

The genes are TRBV29-1 and TRBJ1-1; D ambiguous. Per germline, CDR1 SQVTM and CDR2 ANQGSEA. CDR3 length equals 12 residues. The chain's CDR3 is CSAREVAANAFF. The CDR3, as DNA: TGCAGTGCTAGAGAGGTCGCCGCCAACGCTTTCTTT.

The chain has TRBV2 and TRBJ1-3; D remains ambiguous. CDR3 length equals 16 residues. V was pared by 5 bases and J by 0 bases, with 14 bases between. Germline V gives CDR1 SNHLY, CDR2 FYNNEI. This chain's CDR3 is CASSFQAPSSGNTIYF. CDR3 nucleotide sequence: TGTGCCAGCAGTTTTCAGGCTCCGAGCTCTGGAAACACCATATATTTT.

This chain connects TRBV6-5 to TRBJ1-6, with 8 bases lining up with TRBD1. This CDR3 comprises 14 residues. The trim removed 6 bases at V and 7 bases at J, leaving 5 bases unmatched. Germline lookup yields CDR1 MNHEY and CDR2 SVGAGI. The CDR3 DNA is TGTGCCAGCAGCGGGACAGGAGAGAATTCACCCCTCCACTTT. This codes for CASSGTGENSPLHF.

This clonotype has ten or more counts. The V gene is TRBV25-1, the J gene TRBJ2-6, with D perhaps matching TRBD2 (6 bases). The CDR3 has 19 amino acids. Trimming shortened V by 3 bases and J by 4 bases, and 22 bases separated the two germline ends. From germline, CDR1 is MGHDK and CDR2 SYGVNS. The CDR3 bases are TGTGCCAGCAGTGATCAGGGCCTGGTCGGGAGAAGCGGGGCCAACGTCCTGACTTTC. This codes for CASSDQGLVGRSGANVLTF.

This clonotype was detected many times. The chain carries TRBV9 and TRBJ1-2, with TRBD1 matching over 9 bases. Per germline, CDR1 SGDLS and CDR2 YYNGEE. Trimming removed 7 bases from V and 4 bases from J; junction bases left unmatched: 8. CDR3 length: 14 amino acids. The CDR3 loop is CASGPGQGSYGYTF. The CDR3 DNA reads TGTGCCAGCGGACCGGGACAGGGAAGCTATGGCTACACCTTC.

The gene calls are TRBV25-1 and TRBJ2-7; 7 bases are a match to TRBD2. From germline, CDR1 is MGHDK and CDR2 SYGVNS. CDR3 length: 14 amino acids. V trimming: 5 bases; J trimming: 5 bases; junction bases outside the gene matches: 9. The CDR3, as DNA: TGTGCCAGCAGTCGACTGTGGGAGGGGAACGAGCAGTACTTC. Amino acid sequence: CASSRLWEGNEQYF.

Many counts were recorded for this clonotype. CDR3 residues: CASSESAADQPQHF. CDR3 DNA: TGCGCCAGCAGTGAGTCGGCAGCTGATCAGCCCCAGCATTTT. This chain links TRBV10-1 with TRBJ1-5; unclear D gene. Per germline, CDR1 WNHNN and CDR2 SYGVQD (reference sequence). The CDR3 covers 14 residues. Trimming pared 0 bases from V and 5 bases from J, leaving 8 bases between.

The V gene is TRBV6-1, the J gene TRBJ2-7; a weak D match, TRBD2 (5 bases). V was cut by 7 bases and J by 1 base, with 14 bases left in between. The CDR3 sequence is 14 residues long. Germline lookup yields CDR1 MNHNS and CDR2 SASEGT. The DNA of the CDR3 is TGTGCCAGCATCAGACGGGAAAATTCCTACGAGCAGTACTTC. As protein: CASIRRENSYEQYF.

This clonotype was picked up a small number of times. V gene TRBV18 combines with J gene TRBJ2-5, with 7 bases fitting TRBD1. Germline CDR1 reads KGHSH; CDR2 reads LQKENI. With 6 bases clipped from V and 1 base from J, the junction kept 8 bases outside the gene matches. This CDR3 is 15 amino acids long. The CDR3 DNA reads TGTGCCAGCTCGTTCCGGGACAGCCTCCAAGAGACCCAGTACTTC. It codes for CASSFRDSLQETQYF. Looking up the rest from reference TRBV18 and TRBJ2-5 gives the full variable domain: NAGVMQNPRHLVRRRGQEARLRCSPMKGHSHVYWYRQLPEEGLKFMVYLQKENIIDESGMPKERFSAEFPKEGPSILRIQQVVRGDSAAYFCASSFRDSLQETQYFGPGTRLLVL.

This clonotype came up a few times. This chain joins TRBV19 and TRBJ1-1; maybe TRBD1 (6 bases). CDR1 LNHDA and CDR2 SQIVND come from the germline V gene (reference sequence). V lost 6 bases, J lost 1 base, and 18 bases lay in between. The CDR3 length is 16 residues. CDR3 loop: CASRPWVWDKNTEAFF. The CDR3 DNA is TGTGCCAGTAGACCCTGGGTATGGGACAAGAACACTGAAGCTTTCTTT.

With respect to this clonotype: Its ends do not fully match the called genes, so a read error is possible. V is TRBV12-3 or TRBV12-4 and J is TRBJ2-5, with a tentative D call TRBD1 (6 bases). CDR3 length: 15 residues. The CDR3 is CAGRTGTRGEETQYF. The DNA of the CDR3 is TGTGCCGGCAGAACCGGGACCAGGGGAGAGGAGACCCAGTACTTC.

The V gene is TRBV9, the J gene TRBJ1-1; 10 nucleotides agree with TRBD1. The CDR3 has 16 residues. V gave up 3 bases and J gave up 1 base; unmatched junction bases: 6. CDR1 is SGDLS, CDR2 YYNGEE, per germline. CDR3 protein: CASSAGTGEPNTEAFF. CDR3 nucleotides: TGTGCCAGCAGCGCCGGGACAGGGGAACCGAACACTGAAGCTTTCTTT.

The sample holds many counts of this clonotype. The genes are TRBV5-1 and TRBJ2-6; D is uncertain. The V gene lost 7 bases and the J gene lost 0 bases, with 8 bases spanning the gap. The germline V gene encodes CDR1 SGHRS and CDR2 YFSETQ. The CDR3 contains 14 residues. CDR3 protein: CASAVLSGANVLTF. For the CDR3, the DNA is TGCGCCAGCGCCGTCCTCTCTGGGGCCAACGTCCTGACTTTC.

This clonotype was found a few times. The rearrangement links TRBV18 to TRBJ2-7; D is tentatively TRBD1 or TRBD2 (5 bases each). This CDR3 has 15 residues. CDR1 and CDR2 (germline): KGHSH, LQKENI. Deletions cut 3 bases from V and 5 bases from J, with 17 bases between. The CDR3 loop is CASSPHEGNEHEQYF. The CDR3, as DNA: TGTGCCAGCTCACCCCATGAGGGGAATGAGCACGAGCAGTACTTC. The variable domain in full, with the rest retrieved from reference TRBV18 and TRBJ2-7, is NAGVMQNPRHLVRRRGQEARLRCSPMKGHSHVYWYRQLPEEGLKFMVYLQKENIIDESGMPKERFSAEFPKEGPSILRIQQVVRGDSAAYFCASSPHEGNEHEQYFGPGTRLTVT.

This clonotype has at least ten counts. The chain employs TRBV29-1 and TRBJ1-4; D remains unclear. CDR1 is SQVTM and CDR2 is ANQGSEA in the germline V gene. Trimming cost V 3 bases and J 0 bases, with 5 bases left between them. CDR3 length: 13 amino acids. Here the CDR3 DNA reads TGCAGCGTTGAGTCCGCAACTAATGAAAAACTGTTTTTT. Translating it yields CSVESATNEKLFF.

Many counts were recorded for this clonotype. The V call is TRBV25-1, the J call TRBJ1-2; no clear D gene. The CDR3 is 14 amino acids. Trimming stripped 1 base from V and 5 bases from J, with 11 bases between. Looked up from germline, CDR1 is MGHDK and CDR2 is SYGVNS. As DNA, the CDR3 is TGTGCCAGCAGTGAATCTGGCAGAGGGTATGGCTACACCTTC. Its protein is CASSESGRGYGYTF.

The V gene is TRBV20-1, the J gene TRBJ1-3; tentatively, D is TRBD1 (5 bases). This CDR3 spans 14 amino acids. Germline V gene lookup returns CDR1 DFQATT and CDR2 SNEGSKA (reference sequence). V was clipped by 5 bases and J by 0 bases, with 11 bases between them. CDR3 sequence reads: CSAPTGPSGNTIYF. The CDR3 nucleotides are TGCAGTGCTCCGACGGGGCCCTCTGGAAACACCATATATTTT.

This clonotype has at least ten counts. V and J are TRBV6-5 and TRBJ1-2; D call uncertain. Trimming removed 4 bases from V and 8 bases from J, with 8 bases in between. The length of the CDR3 is 11 residues. Germline CDR1 MNHEY, CDR2 SVGAGI. CDR3 in amino acids: CASSWAGGYTF. The CDR3 coding sequence is TGTGCCAGCAGTTGGGCGGGAGGCTACACCTTC.

The chain couples TRBV29-1 to TRBJ2-7, with D possibly being TRBD1 (6 bases). CDR1 SQVTM and CDR2 ANQGSEA come from the germline V gene. CDR3 length: 12 residues. Trimming left V 7 bases short and J 6 bases short, with 16 bases between. The CDR3 loop is CSAKPGDTEQYF. CDR3 bases: TGCAGCGCCAAACCAGGGGACACCGAGCAGTACTTC.

The CDR3, as DNA: TGTGCCAGCAGCCACCGGGACAGGGGGAAGGATGGGGCCAACGTCCTGACTTTC. Residues: CASSHRDRGKDGANVLTF. The chain has TRBV7-9 and TRBJ2-6; 11 nucleotides line up with TRBD1. The V segment lost 5 bases and the J segment 3 bases; nucleotides outside the gene matches: 9. In germline, CDR1 is SEHNR, CDR2 FQNEAQ (reference sequence). The CDR3 runs to 18 residues.

Only a few counts were recorded for this clonotype. The gene calls are TRBV9 and TRBJ1-2; perhaps TRBD1 as D (6 bases). The CDR3 loop spans 13 amino acids. Germline V lookup: CDR1 SGDLS, CDR2 YYNGEE. V shed 7 bases and J shed 4 bases, with 14 bases lying between them. This CDR3 is CASGQTGFYGYTF. The CDR3 region has the DNA TGTGCCAGCGGACAAACAGGGTTCTATGGCTACACCTTC.

This clonotype showed up just a few times. The chain links TRBV9 to TRBJ1-1; D gene unclear. Germline V gene lookup returns CDR1 SGDLS and CDR2 YYNGEE. The CDR3 length is 14 residues. Trimming cost V 0 bases and J 8 bases, with 14 bases left between them. Written as DNA, the CDR3 is TGTGCCAGCAGCGTAGTAAGTATGGCATCAGAAGCTTTCTTT. This translates into CASSVVSMASEAFF. The complete variable domain, with remaining parts taken from reference TRBV9 and TRBJ1-1, reads DSGVTQTPKHLITATGQRVTLRCSPRSGDLSVYWYQQSLDQGLQFLIQYYNGEERAKGNILERFSAQQFPDLHSELNLSSLELGDSALYFCASSVVSMASEAFFGQGTRLTVV.

Comment on this clonotype: Since a much larger clone is just one base distant, this may be a read error. The chain carries TRBV7-9 and TRBJ2-5; D possibly corresponds to TRBD2 (6 bases). The CDR3 contains 13 residues. Per germline, CDR1 SEHNR and CDR2 FQNEAQ (reference sequence). CDR3 DNA: TGTGCCAGCAGTGGGGGGTGGGCGAAGACCCGGTACTTC. Translating it yields CASSGGWAKTRYF.

Of note for this clonotype: One junction end disagrees with the germline gene, perhaps due to a read error. The chain is built from TRBV6-5 and TRBJ2-5; either TRBD1 or TRBD2 may supply D (5 bases each). The CDR3 length is 15 residues. Germline CDR1 MNHEY, CDR2 SVGAGI. The CDR3 loop is CASSYTTGTGGDLHF. CDR3 in DNA: TGTGCCAGCAGTTACACAACCGGGACCGGAGGAGATCTCCACTTC.

This clonotype was detected many times. The V call is TRBV7-2, the J call TRBJ1-1, with D unclear. The germline V and J ends were trimmed by 4 bases and 5 bases, with 23 bases remaining between them. CDR3 length equals 17 residues. Germline V gene data show CDR1 as SGHTA and CDR2 as FQGNSA. For the CDR3, the DNA is TGTGCCAGCAGCTCAGACCGGCTTGAGGGTGGAGGAACTGAAGCTTTCTTT. This codes for CASSSDRLEGGGTEAFF. Filled out from reference TRBV7-2 and TRBJ1-1, the complete variable domain reads GAGVSQSPSNKVTEKGKDVELRCDPISGHTALYWYRQSLGQGLEFLIYFQGNSAPDKSGLPSDRFSAERTGGSVSTLTIQRTQQEDSAVYLCASSSDRLEGGGTEAFFGQGTRLTVV.

This clonotype showed up many times. The chain has TRBV10-2 and TRBJ2-7; perhaps TRBD1 as D (6 bases). Germline V gives CDR1 WSHSY, CDR2 SAAADI. The CDR3 covers 14 residues. V was shortened by 3 bases and J by 5 bases, with 14 bases between the two germline ends. This CDR3 is CASSEIRGGDEQYF. The CDR3 DNA follows: TGCGCCAGCAGTGAAATCAGGGGCGGCGACGAGCAGTACTTC.

V is TRBV10-3 and J is TRBJ2-2, with TRBD2 as a possible D gene (6 bases). This CDR3 is 14 amino acids long. V lost 2 bases, J lost 7 bases, and 11 bases lay in between. The V gene's germline CDR1 is ENHRY and CDR2 SYGVKD. This CDR3 reads CAISERGGDGELFF. The CDR3 DNA is TGTGCCATCAGTGAGAGGGGCGGGGACGGGGAGCTGTTTTTT.

This clonotype was seen repeatedly, ten times or more. The rearrangement joins TRBV7-8 to TRBJ2-7; no clear D. CDR3 size: 14 residues. Germline V gives CDR1 SGHVS, CDR2 FQNEAQ. The ends were cut back, 5 bases at V and 0 bases at J, with 11 bases in the middle. DNA for the CDR3: TGTGCCAGCAGCCTCCAGTTGAGCTCCTACGAGCAGTACTTC. Protein sequence: CASSLQLSSYEQYF. The full variable domain, completed using reference TRBV7-8 and TRBJ2-7, is GAGVSQSPRYKVAKRGQDVALRCDPISGHVSLFWYQQALGQGPEFLTYFQNEAQLDKSGLPSDRFFAERPEGSVSTLKIQRTQQEDSAVYLCASSLQLSSYEQYFGPGTRLTVT.